The 17 T cell receptor beta chains below all came from one sample that was sequenced in a study of blood T cell repertoires in COVID-19. The assay was immunoSEQ multiplex PCR, and TCRdb's table has in-frame clones only and misses some. The sample yields a few hundred thousand clones, roughly 87% seen once. Sequencing used peripheral blood. These receptors were taken from a man in his forties with active or convalescent COVID-19.

The genes are TRBV30 and TRBJ1-4; a weak D match, TRBD1 (5 bases). V was pared by 2 bases and J by 7 bases, with 17 bases between. Germline V gene lookup returns CDR1 GTSNPN and CDR2 SVGIG (reference sequence). This CDR3 is built from 15 residues. The CDR3 region is CAWSWRRRGSEKLFF. CDR3 sequence (DNA): TGTGCCTGGAGTTGGCGACGGAGGGGTAGTGAAAAACTGTTTTTT.

The chain couples TRBV5-1 to TRBJ1-2; D gene unclear. V lost 1 base, J lost 6 bases, and 7 bases lay in between. Germline CDR1 is SGHRS and CDR2 is YFSETQ. This CDR3 region has 12 residues. In nucleotides, the CDR3 is TGCGCCAGCAGCTTGCCCGGGGATGGCTACACCTTC. This gives the protein CASSLPGDGYTF.

This rearrangement joins TRBV27 to TRBJ1-1, with D uncertain. The V gene lost 3 bases and the J gene lost 1 base, with 9 bases spanning the gap. There are 14 residues in the CDR3. Germline lookup yields CDR1 MNHEY and CDR2 SMNVEV (reference sequence). The DNA for the CDR3 is TGTGCCAGCAGTTTTCCAGGCCCGAACACTGAAGCTTTCTTT. It codes for CASSFPGPNTEAFF.

The J gene is TRBJ1-4, the V gene TRBV7-3, with 10 nucleotides matching TRBD1. Germline-derived CDR1 and CDR2 are SGHTA and FQGTGA. The CDR3 totals 17 residues. Trimming at V came to 1 base and at J to 7 bases, leaving 9 bases not matched to a gene. The CDR3 nucleotides are TGTGCCAGCAGCTTAAGTGGGTCGACAGGGGGCGGTGAAAAACTGTTTTTT. Encoded protein: CASSLSGSTGGGEKLFF.

The rearrangement joins TRBV29-1 to TRBJ2-7; unclear D gene. Germline-derived CDR1 and CDR2 are SQVTM and ANQGSEA. V was trimmed by 4 bases and J by 1 base, leaving 8 bases between them. The CDR3 consists of 12 residues. The CDR3 loop is CSVGADSYEQYF. In DNA form, the CDR3 reads TGCAGCGTTGGGGCCGATTCCTACGAGCAGTACTTC.

The V call is TRBV27, the J call TRBJ1-5; unclear D gene. The V gene's germline CDR1 is MNHEY and CDR2 SMNVEV (reference sequence). The V end lost 1 base, the J end lost 8 bases, and 15 bases lay between the germline ends. The CDR3 runs to 15 residues. This chain's CDR3 is CASSLYSVTSEPQHF. CDR3 nucleotide sequence: TGTGCCAGCAGTTTATACAGTGTGACCTCGGAGCCCCAGCATTTT.

This chain joins TRBV20-1 and TRBJ2-5, with TRBD2 matching over 8 bases. Unmatched junction bases numbered 8, after V lost 3 bases and J lost 2 bases. The CDR3 runs to 15 residues. CDR1 and CDR2 (germline): DFQATT, SNEGSKA (reference sequence). The CDR3 nucleotides are TGCAGTGCTAGTCTGAGCGGGAGTCTACAAGAGACCCAGTACTTC. The encoded protein is CSASLSGSLQETQYF.

The gene calls are TRBV28 and TRBJ1-5, with a weak D call TRBD1 (6 bases). Germline lookup yields CDR1 MDHEN and CDR2 SYDVKM. The CDR3 totals 12 residues. Trimming pared 5 bases from V and 5 bases from J, leaving 7 bases between. The CDR3 sequence is CASSGQYQPQHF. Written as DNA, the CDR3 is TGTGCCAGCAGTGGACAGTATCAGCCCCAGCATTTT.

This clone turned up a few times. CDR3 region: CASSALGNYGYTF. The CDR3 DNA is TGCGCCAGCAGTGCTCTCGGGAACTATGGCTACACCTTC. The genes are TRBV10-1 and TRBJ1-2, with D unresolved. The CDR3 has 13 amino acids. The V and J ends lost 4 bases and 2 bases respectively, with 8 bases between them. Germline V gives CDR1 WNHNN, CDR2 SYGVQD (reference sequence).

This chain links TRBV3-1 (or the pseudogene TRBV3-2) with TRBJ1-5; 12 positions agree with TRBD1. CDR1 and CDR2 from the germline V gene are LGHDT and YNNKEL (reference sequence). The CDR3 totals 16 residues. V lost 2 bases, J lost 6 bases, and 5 bases stayed unmatched. CDR3: CASSQMGQGAIQPQHF. CDR3 sequence (DNA): TGTGCCAGCAGCCAAATGGGACAGGGGGCTATTCAGCCCCAGCATTTT.

This clone is a singleton in its sample. This rearrangement joins TRBV19 to TRBJ2-7; a weak D match, TRBD2 (6 bases). The CDR3 consists of 15 residues. CDR1 and CDR2 (germline): LNHDA, SQIVND (reference sequence). The ends were cut back, 5 bases at V and 13 bases at J, with 27 bases in the middle. The CDR3 DNA reads as TGTGCCAGTAGTTATGGAGGGAGTGCTTCGCCGGCACCCTACTTC. It codes for CASSYGGSASPAPYF.

In its sample, this clone was seen once. The genes are TRBV10-3 and TRBJ1-3; the D gene is possibly TRBD1 (5 bases). Germline V gives CDR1 ENHRY, CDR2 SYGVKD. Trimming took off 3 bases at V and 4 bases at J, with 13 bases between the two ends. The CDR3 sequence is 15 residues long. The DNA for the CDR3 is TGTGCCATCAGTGACCCGGACATCTCCGGAAACACCATATATTTT. This encodes CAISDPDISGNTIYF.

This clone was observed a handful of times. The chain links TRBV6-5 to TRBJ1-2; D unresolved. The CDR3 runs 13 residues. CDR1 MNHEY and CDR2 SVGAGI come from the germline V gene. The V end was cut by 5 bases, the J end by 8 bases, with 15 bases between. CDR3 DNA sequence: TGTGCCAGCAGTCGAAGGGTCAGAGGGGGCTACACCTTC. This encodes CASSRRVRGGYTF.

Written as DNA, the CDR3 is TGTGCCAGCAGCGTAGGGTGGCCAGGTCTCATGGACAATGAGCAGTTCTTC. Its translation is CASSVGWPGLMDNEQFF. This chain joins TRBV9 and TRBJ2-1; D gene ambiguous. Germline loops: CDR1 SGDLS, CDR2 YYNGEE. This CDR3 contains 17 residues. V lost 0 bases and J 5 bases, leaving 18 bases between the germline ends.

The chain has TRBV9 and TRBJ2-5; 12 positions agree with TRBD2. Trimming cost V 2 bases and J 5 bases; bases outside gene matches: 7. Germline V gene sequence: CDR1 SGDLS, CDR2 YYNGEE. The CDR3 runs to 16 residues. CDR3 protein: CASSVSGLAGGETQYF. CDR3 nucleotides: TGTGCCAGCAGCGTCTCGGGGCTAGCGGGAGGGGAGACCCAGTACTTC. Full variable domain (remainder filled in from reference TRBV9 and TRBJ2-5): DSGVTQTPKHLITATGQRVTLRCSPRSGDLSVYWYQQSLDQGLQFLIQYYNGEERAKGNILERFSAQQFPDLHSELNLSSLELGDSALYFCASSVSGLAGGETQYFGPGTRLLVL.

The V gene is TRBV29-1, the J gene TRBJ1-2; TRBD1 is a possible D gene (6 bases). Trimming took 4 bases from V and 8 from J, leaving 20 bases between them. Germline assignment: CDR1 SQVTM and CDR2 ANQGSEA. The CDR3 loop spans 14 amino acids. As DNA, the CDR3 is TGCAGCGTTGCCCAGGGGATACAGAAGGAAGGCTACACCTTC. It yields the protein CSVAQGIQKEGYTF.

The chain combines TRBV7-2 with TRBJ1-3; TRBD1 agrees at 11 bases. Germline V gives CDR1 SGHTA, CDR2 FQGNSA. V trimming: 5 bases; J trimming: 0 bases; junction bases outside the gene matches: 9. The CDR3 totals 18 residues. The CDR3 loop reads CASSRNMGQGDSGNTIYF. The CDR3 DNA is TGTGCCAGCAGCCGCAATATGGGACAGGGGGACTCTGGAAACACCATATATTTT. The full variable domain, rest sourced from reference TRBV7-2 and TRBJ1-3, is GAGVSQSPSNKVTEKGKDVELRCDPISGHTALYWYRQSLGQGLEFLIYFQGNSAPDKSGLPSDRFSAERTGGSVSTLTIQRTQQEDSAVYLCASSRNMGQGDSGNTIYFGEGSWLTVV.